Sequencing of this T cell receptor beta chain was carried out in a study of blood T cells in healthy people across ages. Study-level results: The unsorted PBMCs prevented any conclusive comparison of naive versus antigen-experienced cells.

The V gene end was trimmed by 6 bases and the J gene end by 8 bases; junction bases not matched to a gene: 15. The CDR3 is 15 residues long. CDR1 is DFQATT and CDR2 is SNEGSKA in the germline V gene (reference sequence). Alongside a J-beta primer mix, a sample-barcoded 5' primer served in a second PCR lasting 7 to 11 cycles. Via MiXCR, TCRdb re-called the 5' RACE reads, giving one row per CDR3 protein. The sample carries under 1,100,000 distinct CDR3 sequences, 20% to 25% recorded once. Notes on this clonotype: Its antigen is as yet unknown.

These data also featured in a second study, about T cells of mothers and their children.

This sequence joins TRBV20-1 and TRBJ2-1, with 8 bases that match TRBD1. This clonotype originated in a girl aged 2 to 9 in good health. The sequenced material came from blood. The CDR3, as DNA: TGCAGTGCAAACGCCCTCAGGGGGCCGCTTTATGAGCAGTTCTTC. Translating it yields CSANALRGPLYEQFF.